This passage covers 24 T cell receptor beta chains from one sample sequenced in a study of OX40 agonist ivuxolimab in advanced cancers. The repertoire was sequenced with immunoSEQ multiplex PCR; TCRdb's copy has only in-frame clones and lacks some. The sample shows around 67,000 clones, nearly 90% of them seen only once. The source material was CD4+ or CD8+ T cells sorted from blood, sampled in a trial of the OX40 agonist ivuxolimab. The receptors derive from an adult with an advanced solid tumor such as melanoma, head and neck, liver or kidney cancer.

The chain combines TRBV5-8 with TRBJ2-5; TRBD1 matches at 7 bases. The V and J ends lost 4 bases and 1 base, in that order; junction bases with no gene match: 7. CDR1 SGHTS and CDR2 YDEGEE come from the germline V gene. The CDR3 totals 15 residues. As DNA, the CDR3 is TGTGCCAGCAGCGACCGGGACAGAGCCCAAGAGACCCAGTACTTC. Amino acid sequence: CASSDRDRAQETQYF.

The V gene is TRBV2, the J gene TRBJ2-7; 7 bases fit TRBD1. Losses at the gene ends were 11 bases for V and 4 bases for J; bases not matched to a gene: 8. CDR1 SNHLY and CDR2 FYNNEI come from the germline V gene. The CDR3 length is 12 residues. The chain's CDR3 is CAWRTGGYEQYF. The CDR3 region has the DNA TGTGCCTGGCGGACAGGAGGTTACGAGCAGTACTTC.

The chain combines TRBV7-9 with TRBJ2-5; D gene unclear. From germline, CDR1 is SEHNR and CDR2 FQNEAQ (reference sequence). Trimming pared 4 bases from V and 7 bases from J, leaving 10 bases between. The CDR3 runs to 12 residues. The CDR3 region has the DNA TGTGCCAGCAGCTCCAACCTCGGGACCCAGTACTTC. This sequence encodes CASSSNLGTQYF. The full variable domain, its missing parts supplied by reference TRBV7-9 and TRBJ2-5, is DTGVSQNPRHKITKRGQNVTFRCDPISEHNRLYWYRQTLGQGPEFLTYFQNEAQLEKSRLLSDRFSAERPKGSFSTLEIQRTEQGDSAMYLCASSSNLGTQYFGPGTRLLVL.

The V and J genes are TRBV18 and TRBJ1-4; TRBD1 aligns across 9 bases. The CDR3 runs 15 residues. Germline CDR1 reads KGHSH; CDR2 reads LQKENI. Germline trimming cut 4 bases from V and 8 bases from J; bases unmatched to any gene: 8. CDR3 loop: CASSQSGTGMEKLFF. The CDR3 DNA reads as TGTGCCAGCTCACAATCCGGGACAGGGATGGAAAAACTGTTTTTT.

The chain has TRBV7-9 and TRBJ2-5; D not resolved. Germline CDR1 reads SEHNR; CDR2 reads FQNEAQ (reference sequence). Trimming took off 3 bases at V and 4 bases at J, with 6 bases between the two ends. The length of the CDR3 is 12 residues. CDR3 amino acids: CASSFGGETQYF. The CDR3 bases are TGTGCCAGCAGCTTTGGTGGAGAGACCCAGTACTTC.

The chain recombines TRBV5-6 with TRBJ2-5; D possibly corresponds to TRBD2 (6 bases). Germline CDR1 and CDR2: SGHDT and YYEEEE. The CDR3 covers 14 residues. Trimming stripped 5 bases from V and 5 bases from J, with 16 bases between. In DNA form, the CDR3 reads TGTGCCAGCAGTACCGGGACTTCCATGGAGACCCAGTACTTC. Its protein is CASSTGTSMETQYF.

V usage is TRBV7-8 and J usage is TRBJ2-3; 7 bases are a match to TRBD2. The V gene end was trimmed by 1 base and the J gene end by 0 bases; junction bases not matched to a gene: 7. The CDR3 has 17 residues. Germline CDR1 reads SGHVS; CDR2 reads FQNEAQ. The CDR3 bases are TGTGCCAGCAGCTTAGGACTTAGCGGGCCGAGCACAGATACGCAGTATTTT. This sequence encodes CASSLGLSGPSTDTQYF.

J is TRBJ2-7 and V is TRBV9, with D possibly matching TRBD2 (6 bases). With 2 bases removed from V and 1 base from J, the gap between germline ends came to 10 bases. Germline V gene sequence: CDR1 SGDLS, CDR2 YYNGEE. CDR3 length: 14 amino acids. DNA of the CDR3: TGTGCCAGCAGCGTTTCTAGCGAATCCTACGAGCAGTACTTC. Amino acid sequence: CASSVSSESYEQYF.

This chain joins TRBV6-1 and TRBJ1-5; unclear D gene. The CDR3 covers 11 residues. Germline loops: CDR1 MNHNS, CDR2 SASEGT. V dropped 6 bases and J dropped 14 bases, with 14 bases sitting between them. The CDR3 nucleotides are TGTGCCAGCAGCAATTACGACCCGAAGCATTTT. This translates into CASSNYDPKHF.

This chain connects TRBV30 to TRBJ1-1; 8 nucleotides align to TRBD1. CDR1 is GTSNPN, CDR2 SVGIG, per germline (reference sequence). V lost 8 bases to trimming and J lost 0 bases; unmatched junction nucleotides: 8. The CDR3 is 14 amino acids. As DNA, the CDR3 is TGTGCCAGTAGACAGGGGACTCTGAACACTGAAGCTTTCTTT. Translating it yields CASRQGTLNTEAFF.

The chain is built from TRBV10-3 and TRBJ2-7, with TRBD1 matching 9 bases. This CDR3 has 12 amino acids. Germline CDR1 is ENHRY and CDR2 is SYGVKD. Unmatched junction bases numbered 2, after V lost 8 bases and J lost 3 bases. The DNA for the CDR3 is TGTGCCATCCAGGGACAGGGCTACGAGCAGTACTTC. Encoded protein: CAIQGQGYEQYF.

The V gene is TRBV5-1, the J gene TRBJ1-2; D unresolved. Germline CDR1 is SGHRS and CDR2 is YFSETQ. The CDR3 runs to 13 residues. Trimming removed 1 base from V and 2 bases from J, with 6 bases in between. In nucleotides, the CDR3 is TGCGCCAGCAGCTTGACAGTAAACTATGGCTACACCTTC. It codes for CASSLTVNYGYTF.

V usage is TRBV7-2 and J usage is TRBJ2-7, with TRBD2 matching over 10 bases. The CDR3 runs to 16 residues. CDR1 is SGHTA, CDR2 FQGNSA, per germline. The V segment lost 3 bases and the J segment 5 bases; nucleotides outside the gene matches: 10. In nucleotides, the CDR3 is TGTGCCAGCAGCTTGGCTAGCGGGAGCGCCTACAACGAGCAGTACTTC. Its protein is CASSLASGSAYNEQYF.

CDR3 in amino acids: CASSEDPLAGNTIYF. CDR3 nucleotide sequence: TGTGCCAGCAGTGAAGACCCCCTTGCTGGAAACACCATATATTTT. V gene TRBV6-1 combines with J gene TRBJ1-3; D uncertain. The CDR3 runs 15 residues. V dropped 1 base and J dropped 2 bases, with 9 bases sitting between them. The germline CDR1 and CDR2 sequences are MNHNS and SASEGT.

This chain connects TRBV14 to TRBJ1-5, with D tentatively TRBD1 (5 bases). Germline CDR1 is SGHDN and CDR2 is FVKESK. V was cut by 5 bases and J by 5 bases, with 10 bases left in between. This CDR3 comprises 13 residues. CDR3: CASSGRGDQPQHF. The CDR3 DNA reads TGTGCCAGCAGCGGTAGGGGCGATCAGCCCCAGCATTTT.

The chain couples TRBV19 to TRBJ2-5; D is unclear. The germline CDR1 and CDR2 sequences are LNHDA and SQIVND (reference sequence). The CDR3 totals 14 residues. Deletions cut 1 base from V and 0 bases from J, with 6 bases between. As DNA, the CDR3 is TGTGCCAGTAGTATAGGGGGTAACCAAGAGACCCAGTACTTC. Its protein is CASSIGGNQETQYF.

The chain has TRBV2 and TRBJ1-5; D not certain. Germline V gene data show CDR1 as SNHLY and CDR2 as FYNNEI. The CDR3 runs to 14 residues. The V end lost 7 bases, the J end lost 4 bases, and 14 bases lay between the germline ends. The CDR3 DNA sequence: TGTGCCAGCACCGTACAGCGACGAAATCAGCCCCAGCATTTT. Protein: CASTVQRRNQPQHF.

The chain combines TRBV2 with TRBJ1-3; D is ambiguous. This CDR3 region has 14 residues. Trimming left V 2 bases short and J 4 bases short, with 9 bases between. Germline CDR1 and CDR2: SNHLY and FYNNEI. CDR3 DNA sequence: TGTGCCAGCAGTGAAACCCAGCGGGGAAACACCATATATTTT. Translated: CASSETQRGNTIYF.

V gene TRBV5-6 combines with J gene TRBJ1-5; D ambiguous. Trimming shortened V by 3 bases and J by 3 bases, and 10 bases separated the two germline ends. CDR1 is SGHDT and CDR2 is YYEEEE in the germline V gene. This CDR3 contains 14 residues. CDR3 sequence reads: CASSSRLHNQPQHF. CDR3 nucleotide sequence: TGTGCCAGCAGCTCGAGGCTACACAATCAGCCCCAGCATTTT.

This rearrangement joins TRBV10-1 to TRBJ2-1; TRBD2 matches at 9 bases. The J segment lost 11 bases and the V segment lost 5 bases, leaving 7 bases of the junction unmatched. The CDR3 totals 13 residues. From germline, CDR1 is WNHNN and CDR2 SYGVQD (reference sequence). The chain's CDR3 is CASSPSGNPKQFF. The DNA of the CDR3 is TGCGCCAGCAGTCCTAGCGGGAATCCGAAGCAGTTCTTC.

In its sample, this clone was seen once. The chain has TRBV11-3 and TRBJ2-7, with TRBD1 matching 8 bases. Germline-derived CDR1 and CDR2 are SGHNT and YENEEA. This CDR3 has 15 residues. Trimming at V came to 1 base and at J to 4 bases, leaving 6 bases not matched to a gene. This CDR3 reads CASSLADRASYEQYF. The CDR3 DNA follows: TGTGCCAGCAGCTTAGCGGACAGGGCCTCATACGAGCAGTACTTC.

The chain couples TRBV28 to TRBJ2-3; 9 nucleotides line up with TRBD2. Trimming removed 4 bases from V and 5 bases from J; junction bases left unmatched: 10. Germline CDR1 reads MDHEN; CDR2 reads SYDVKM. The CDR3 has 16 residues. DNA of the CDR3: TGTGCCAGCAGTTCCACGTGGGGCGGGAGGGTAGATACGCAGTATTTT. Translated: CASSSTWGGRVDTQYF.

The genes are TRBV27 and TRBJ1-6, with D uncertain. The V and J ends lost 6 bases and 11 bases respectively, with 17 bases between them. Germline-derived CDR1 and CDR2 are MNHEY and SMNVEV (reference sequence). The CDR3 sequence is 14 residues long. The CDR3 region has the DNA TGTGCCAGCAGATTAGACGCCTTCGGGGCACCCCTCCACTTT. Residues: CASRLDAFGAPLHF.

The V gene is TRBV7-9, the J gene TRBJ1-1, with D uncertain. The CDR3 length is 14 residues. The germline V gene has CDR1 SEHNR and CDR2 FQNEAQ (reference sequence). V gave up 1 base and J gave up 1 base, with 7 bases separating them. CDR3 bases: TGTGCCAGCAGCTTAGTCTCCCCGAACACTGAAGCTTTCTTT. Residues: CASSLVSPNTEAFF.